The 17 T cell receptor beta chains given below trace back to one sample, sequenced in a study of blood T cell repertoires in COVID-19. The table came from immunoSEQ multiplex PCR; TCRdb's copy has only in-frame clones and leaves some out. The table shows around 39,000 clones, with 80% to 90% occurring only once. Sequenced sample: peripheral blood. These TCRs come from a human donor in a cohort sampled during active COVID-19.

A note on this clone: Additional DNA sequences in this sample encode the identical CDR3. This sequence joins TRBV15 and TRBJ2-5; tentatively, D is TRBD2 (5 bases). Trimming stripped 0 bases from V and 5 bases from J, with 7 bases between. Germline CDR1 is LNHNV and CDR2 is YYDKDF (reference sequence). This CDR3 has 13 residues. Here the CDR3 reads CATSRDPGETQYF. DNA of the CDR3: TGTGCCACCAGCAGAGATCCGGGGGAGACCCAGTACTTC.

The gene calls are TRBV12-3 or TRBV12-4 and TRBJ2-3; 9 bases match TRBD2. V lost 7 bases, J lost 6 bases, and 5 bases stayed unmatched. The CDR3 contains 13 residues. CDR3 amino acids: CASTGTSPDTQYF. Here the CDR3 DNA reads TGTGCCAGCACCGGGACTAGCCCGGATACGCAGTATTTT.

The rearrangement joins TRBV12-5 to TRBJ2-6; D not certain. This CDR3 contains 17 residues. Trimming removed 0 bases from V and 0 bases from J, with 9 bases in between. Germline CDR1 is LGHNT and CDR2 is FRNRAP. The CDR3 sequence is CASGLVRSLSGANVLTF. Here the CDR3 DNA reads TGTGCTAGTGGTTTGGTACGGAGCCTCTCTGGGGCCAACGTCCTGACTTTC.

The chain links TRBV5-1 to TRBJ2-2; D is perhaps TRBD2 (6 bases). The germline CDR1 and CDR2 sequences are SGHRS and YFSETQ. V gave up 4 bases and J gave up 3 bases, with 13 bases separating them. There are 15 residues in the CDR3. The CDR3 nucleotides are TGCGCCAGCAGCGGGCGGGATTTGGACACCGGGGAGCTGTTTTTT. It codes for CASSGRDLDTGELFF.

The chain joins TRBV6-4 to TRBJ2-7; weak D call: TRBD1 (6 bases). This CDR3 is built from 14 residues. V gave up 8 bases and J gave up 3 bases, with 17 bases separating them. Per germline, CDR1 MRHNA and CDR2 SNTAGT. This CDR3 reads CASGGMNRVYEQYF. The CDR3 DNA follows: TGTGCCAGCGGGGGCATGAACCGGGTCTACGAGCAGTACTTC.

The V and J genes are TRBV27 and TRBJ1-5; D is ambiguous. This CDR3 has 15 residues. Germline V gene data show CDR1 as MNHEY and CDR2 as SMNVEV (reference sequence). Trimming cost V 4 bases and J 3 bases, with 13 bases left between them. CDR3 region: CASSSARQTNQPQHF. The CDR3 nucleotides are TGTGCCAGCAGTTCAGCGCGGCAGACCAATCAGCCCCAGCATTTT.

The chain recombines TRBV12-5 with TRBJ2-5; 9 bases are a match to TRBD2. The germline V gene has CDR1 LGHNT and CDR2 FRNRAP. V was clipped by 5 bases and J by 2 bases; unmatched bases: 6. The CDR3 contains 15 residues. CDR3 amino acids: CASGLSGGLQETQYF. The CDR3 region has the DNA TGTGCTAGTGGTCTTAGCGGGGGACTTCAAGAGACCCAGTACTTC. The full variable domain, completed using reference TRBV12-5 and TRBJ2-5, is DARVTQTPRHKVTEMGQEVTMRCQPILGHNTVFWYRQTMMQGLELLAYFRNRAPLDDSGMPKDRFSAEMPDATLATLKIQPSEPRDSAVYFCASGLSGGLQETQYFGPGTRLLVL.

The chain combines TRBV10-3 with TRBJ1-1; 10 nucleotides line up with TRBD1. The CDR3 has 15 residues. The V segment lost 0 bases and the J segment 4 bases; nucleotides outside the gene matches: 2. CDR1 and CDR2 from the germline V gene are ENHRY and SYGVKD. CDR3 nucleotide sequence: TGTGCCATCAGTGAGTCGGGGACAGGGGCCACTGAAGCTTTCTTT. It specifies CAISESGTGATEAFF.

The chain recombines TRBV5-4 with TRBJ2-1; TRBD2 agrees at 7 bases. The germline V gene encodes CDR1 SGHNT and CDR2 YYREEE (reference sequence). V was pared by 3 bases and J by 10 bases, with 4 bases of the junction left unmatched. The CDR3 length is 12 residues. CDR3 coding DNA: TGTGCCAGCAGCTCACCGGGACTAGAGCAGTTCTTC. It encodes CASSSPGLEQFF.

The chain links TRBV30 to TRBJ2-2, with 10 bases matching TRBD1. Losses at the gene ends were 2 bases for V and 4 bases for J; bases not matched to a gene: 4. Germline assignment: CDR1 GTSNPN and CDR2 SVGIG (reference sequence). This CDR3 spans 15 amino acids. The chain's CDR3 is CAWSQGQGITGELFF. CDR3 coding DNA: TGTGCCTGGAGTCAGGGACAGGGGATCACCGGGGAGCTGTTTTTT.

The chain combines TRBV7-9 with TRBJ1-1; D is perhaps TRBD1 (5 bases). The CDR3 spans 12 residues. Trimming took 6 bases from V and 7 from J, leaving 12 bases between them. In germline, CDR1 is SEHNR, CDR2 FQNEAQ (reference sequence). CDR3 in amino acids: CASSSGRGEAFF. CDR3 bases: TGTGCCAGCAGTTCGGGGCGGGGTGAAGCTTTCTTT. Full variable domain (missing parts from reference TRBV7-9 and TRBJ1-1): DTGVSQNPRHKITKRGQNVTFRCDPISEHNRLYWYRQTLGQGPEFLTYFQNEAQLEKSRLLSDRFSAERPKGSFSTLEIQRTEQGDSAMYLCASSSGRGEAFFGQGTRLTVV.

The chain is built from TRBV3-1 (or the pseudogene TRBV3-2) and TRBJ2-2, with 8 nucleotides matching TRBD2. Germline loops: CDR1 LGHDT, CDR2 YNNKEL (reference sequence). The CDR3 has 17 residues. With 3 bases clipped from V and 4 bases from J, the junction kept 10 bases outside the gene matches. The CDR3 coding sequence is TGTGCCAGCAGCCAGGGGGCTAGCGGGTTGTTCACCGGGGAGCTGTTTTTT. It translates to CASSQGASGLFTGELFF.

This chain links TRBV7-9 with TRBJ1-1; D perhaps matches TRBD1 (5 bases). CDR1 is SEHNR and CDR2 is FQNEAQ in the germline V gene (reference sequence). The CDR3 loop spans 14 amino acids. V was trimmed by 3 bases and J by 4 bases, leaving 12 bases between them. CDR3 nucleotides: TGTGCCAGCAGCTTCGGGGCGGGGGTCACTGAAGCTTTCTTT. Amino acid sequence: CASSFGAGVTEAFF.

The chain employs TRBV19 and TRBJ1-5; TRBD1 matches 8 bases. V trimming: 7 bases; J trimming: 6 bases; junction bases outside the gene matches: 8. The germline V gene has CDR1 LNHDA and CDR2 SQIVND (reference sequence). CDR3 length equals 14 residues. The DNA of the CDR3 is TGTGCCAGTAAACAGGGGGGTCCGGGTCAGCCCCAGCATTTT. It yields the protein CASKQGGPGQPQHF.

As concerns this clone: At one boundary the junction diverges from the germline segment, which might be a read error. This chain links TRBV6-2 or TRBV6-3 with TRBJ2-3; 9 nucleotides align to TRBD1. CDR1 is MNHEY, CDR2 SVGEGT, per germline. This CDR3 is built from 16 residues. In DNA form, the CDR3 reads TGTGCCAGCAGCTACTCAGACAGGGGGGTAGGAGATACGCAGTATTTT. Residues: CASSYSDRGVGDTQYF.

This sequence joins TRBV24-1 and TRBJ2-7, with D possibly being TRBD1 (6 bases). In germline, CDR1 is KGHDR, CDR2 SFDVKD. The V gene lost 8 bases and the J gene lost 3 bases, with 10 bases spanning the gap. This CDR3 region has 12 residues. CDR3 amino acids: CATIGRGYEQYF. Written as DNA, the CDR3 is TGTGCCACCATAGGCAGGGGCTACGAGCAGTACTTC.

This clone was counted once. The chain's CDR3 is CASSRAGGSSYNEQFF. CDR3 sequence (DNA): TGTGCCAGTAGTAGAGCGGGGGGGAGCTCCTACAATGAGCAGTTCTTC. The chain recombines TRBV19 with TRBJ2-1; TRBD2 matches 10 bases. Losses at the gene ends were 4 bases for V and 0 bases for J; bases not matched to a gene: 3. Germline lookup yields CDR1 LNHDA and CDR2 SQIVND (reference sequence). The CDR3 loop spans 16 amino acids.